This entry features one TCR beta chain sequence. The target antigen is unknown. This sample is drawn from a study of cytomegalovirus exposure and HLA in healthy donors. This CDR3 is 12 amino acids long. Per the germline V gene, CDR1 is LNHDA and CDR2 is SQIVND (reference sequence). The V and J ends lost 6 bases and 6 bases respectively, with 9 bases between them. The donors comprised healthy bone marrow donors. A multiplex PCR was run with 60 Vbeta primers and 13 Jbeta primers. The repertoire was sequenced with immunoSEQ multiplex PCR; TCRdb's copy has only in-frame clones and lacks some. The sample records more than 110,000 clones, 55% to 80% being singletons. General study results and limits: Most TCR sequences proved rare, with some public TCRs found in many donors.

The chain uses TRBV19 and TRBJ1-5; D is uncertain. Sequenced sample: PBMCs. The receptor comes from a human donor in good health. The CDR3 coding sequence is TGTGCCAGTAGCCCTATCACTCAGCCCCAGCATTTT. Encoded protein: CASSPITQPQHF.